This TCR beta chain emerged from a study of cytomegalovirus exposure and HLA in healthy donors. Study background: In a previous analysis, 100 million to 140 million unique TCR beta sequences were found from 150 million to 200 million T cells. About 82 million unique TCRs from HLA-typed donors were held in an early release of data.

PCR was performed using 60 Vbeta and 13 Jbeta primers. Sequencing was performed with immunoSEQ multiplex PCR; in TCRdb, only in-frame clones are kept and a portion is missing. The sample records around 86,000 clones, roughly 79% being singletons. Regarding the study as a whole: Accurate HLA-A and HLA-B prediction from TCR beta sequences was reported for most subjects. Productive rates of about 90% or about 30% were seen for most TCR beta V segments in an earlier analysis.

This clone was detected only once. Antigen specificity is unknown. V was trimmed by 5 bases and J by 5 bases, leaving 15 bases between them. Germline-derived CDR1 and CDR2 are MNHEY and SMNVEV (reference sequence). This CDR3 region has 14 residues. The receptor was derived from a female donor in good health and CMV-seronegative. V and J are TRBV27 and TRBJ1-2, with a possible D match to TRBD1 (5 bases). What was sequenced was PBMCs. The CDR3 DNA sequence: TGTGCCAGCAGTCCATCCGGGGGAGCTTATGGCTACACCTTC. Translated: CASSPSGGAYGYTF.